These 32 T cell receptor beta chains came from one sample sequenced in a study of blood T cell repertoires in COVID-19. Sequencing used immunoSEQ multiplex PCR; TCRdb keeps in-frame clones, though not all of them. The data show about 51,000 clones, with approximately 89% seen just once and 3.1% held by the top ten. The sample was peripheral blood. Source of these receptors: a man in his forties or fifties with acute or convalescent COVID-19.

This sequence joins TRBV30 and TRBJ1-6, with D perhaps matching TRBD1 (6 bases). CDR1 is GTSNPN, CDR2 SVGIG, per germline (reference sequence). The CDR3 totals 17 residues. V was cut by 4 bases and J by 6 bases, with 22 bases left in between. The CDR3 loop reads CAWTPGGTSNLNSPLHF. CDR3 coding DNA: TGTGCCTGGACCCCCGGGGGGACATCTAACCTTAATTCACCCCTCCACTTT.

V and J are TRBV7-8 and TRBJ2-7; possibly TRBD1 for D (5 bases). The V end was cut by 1 base, the J end by 4 bases, with 11 bases between. The CDR3 runs 14 residues. CDR1 is SGHVS and CDR2 is FQNEAQ in the germline V gene. The CDR3 sequence: CASSLEAGRYEQYF. As DNA, the CDR3 is TGTGCCAGCAGCTTAGAGGCAGGGCGGTACGAGCAGTACTTC.

The chain combines TRBV5-4 with TRBJ2-6; D unclear. The germline V gene has CDR1 SGHNT and CDR2 YYREEE (reference sequence). Trimming cost V 0 bases and J 4 bases, with 2 bases left between them. The CDR3 is 13 amino acids. This chain's CDR3 is CASSLAGANVLTF. CDR3 nucleotides: TGTGCCAGCAGCTTGGCGGGGGCCAACGTCCTGACTTTC. Together with reference TRBV5-4 and TRBJ2-6, the CDR3 gives the full variable domain: ETGVTQSPTHLIKTRGQQVTLRCSSQSGHNTVSWYQQALGQGPQFIFQYYREEENGRGNFPPRFSGLQFPNYSSELNVNALELDDSALYLCASSLAGANVLTFGAGSRLTVL.

This rearrangement joins TRBV30 to TRBJ1-5; tentatively, D is TRBD1 (5 bases). Germline lookup yields CDR1 GTSNPN and CDR2 SVGIG (reference sequence). This CDR3 region has 13 residues. V was trimmed by 2 bases and J by 1 base, leaving 6 bases between them. The CDR3 sequence: CAWSRQSNQPQHF. The CDR3 DNA is TGTGCCTGGAGTCGACAGAGCAATCAGCCCCAGCATTTT. The full variable domain, completed using reference TRBV30 and TRBJ1-5, is SQTIHQWPATLVQPVGSPLSLECTVEGTSNPNLYWYRQAAGRGLQLLFYSVGIGQISSEVPQNLSASRPQDRQFILSSKKLLLSDSGFYLCAWSRQSNQPQHFGDGTRLSIL.

The CDR3 sequence: CASSLRTAGVNTGELFF. The DNA for the CDR3 is TGCGCCAGCAGTCTCCGAACAGCGGGGGTAAACACCGGGGAGCTGTTTTTT. The rearrangement joins TRBV5-1 to TRBJ2-2, with 8 bases aligning to TRBD2. The CDR3 is made up of 17 amino acids. Trimming at V came to 5 bases and at J to 2 bases, leaving 11 bases not matched to a gene. The germline V gene encodes CDR1 SGHRS and CDR2 YFSETQ.

The chain carries TRBV19 and TRBJ1-2; the D gene is possibly TRBD1 (5 bases). CDR3 size: 12 residues. CDR1 and CDR2 (germline): LNHDA, SQIVND (reference sequence). Trimming removed 7 bases at V and 2 bases at J, with 8 bases between. The CDR3 protein is CASKEGNYGYTF. The CDR3, as DNA: TGTGCCAGTAAGGAGGGGAACTATGGCTACACCTTC.

The chain joins TRBV5-3 to TRBJ2-1; possible D gene TRBD2, 6 bases. TRBV5-3 is labeled an ORF, and its function is uncertain. This CDR3 is built from 15 residues. V was shortened by 4 bases and J by 4 bases, with 15 bases between the two germline ends. In DNA, the CDR3 is TGTGCCAGAAGCCGCGGGACCCCCGGGTACAATGAGCAGTTCTTC. Translation: CARSRGTPGYNEQFF.

V usage is TRBV2 and J usage is TRBJ1-4, with D possibly TRBD1 on 5 matching bases. CDR3 length: 13 residues. Germline CDR1 is SNHLY and CDR2 is FYNNEI. Trimming took 6 bases from V and 8 from J, leaving 13 bases between them. For the CDR3, the DNA is TGTGCCAGCAGACTGGGACTGATAGAAAAACTGTTTTTT. As protein: CASRLGLIEKLFF.

The rearrangement links TRBV19 to TRBJ2-2; 8 positions agree with TRBD1. Trimming took 2 bases from V and 5 from J; bases not matched to a gene: 4. From germline, CDR1 is LNHDA and CDR2 SQIVND (reference sequence). The CDR3 is 15 residues long. The CDR3 nucleotides read TGTGCCAGTAGTATACAGGGGGCTTCAACCGGGGAGCTGTTTTTT. It specifies CASSIQGASTGELFF.

The chain uses TRBV5-1 and TRBJ2-7; 8 bases are a match to TRBD2. After removal of 5 bases from V and 5 bases from J, the junction contained 12 bases not matched to a gene. The CDR3 loop spans 15 amino acids. Germline CDR1 is SGHRS and CDR2 is YFSETQ. The CDR3 DNA reads TGCGCCAGCAGGGCGGGGGGCGCGGGGCCCGACGAGCAGTACTTC. It codes for CASRAGGAGPDEQYF.

The chain employs TRBV24-1 and TRBJ2-1; 10 nucleotides align to TRBD1. The CDR3 is 14 amino acids. Germline V gene data show CDR1 as KGHDR and CDR2 as SFDVKD. Germline trimming cut 3 bases from V and 7 bases from J; bases unmatched to any gene: 2. CDR3 sequence (DNA): TGTGCCACCAGTGATGACAGGGGGCGGAATGAGCAGTTCTTC. The encoded protein is CATSDDRGRNEQFF.

The CDR3 sequence is CASKQQVRNTEAFF. In nucleotides, the CDR3 is TGTGCCAGCAAACAACAGGTTCGCAACACTGAAGCTTTCTTT. The chain is built from TRBV2 and TRBJ1-1; perhaps TRBD1 as D (5 bases). Trimming stripped 7 bases from V and 2 bases from J, with 14 bases between. Germline V gene data show CDR1 as SNHLY and CDR2 as FYNNEI. There are 14 residues in the CDR3. Full variable domain (rest looked up from reference TRBV2 and TRBJ1-1): EPEVTQTPSHQVTQMGQEVILRCVPISNHLYFYWYRQILGQKVEFLVSFYNNEISEKSEIFDDQFSVERPDGSNFTLKIRSTKLEDSAMYFCASKQQVRNTEAFFGQGTRLTVV.

This clone was counted once. The rearrangement links TRBV12-3 or TRBV12-4 to TRBJ1-1; D not resolved. This CDR3 is 13 amino acids long. V was pared by 5 bases and J by 3 bases, with 10 bases between. CDR3 sequence (DNA): TGTGCCAGCAGTCGTTATATTGACACTGAAGCTTTCTTT. It specifies CASSRYIDTEAFF.

The J gene is TRBJ2-1, the V gene TRBV5-4, with D perhaps TRBD2 (5 bases). The germline CDR1 and CDR2 sequences are SGHNT and YYREEE (reference sequence). V lost 0 bases, J lost 3 bases, and 13 bases lay in between. The CDR3 is made up of 16 amino acids. In nucleotides, the CDR3 is TGTGCCAGCAGCTTGGCCCAGAGTAGCGTCTACAATGAGCAGTTCTTC. It translates to CASSLAQSSVYNEQFF. Combining the CDR3 with reference TRBV5-4 and TRBJ2-1 gives the whole variable domain ETGVTQSPTHLIKTRGQQVTLRCSSQSGHNTVSWYQQALGQGPQFIFQYYREEENGRGNFPPRFSGLQFPNYSSELNVNALELDDSALYLCASSLAQSSVYNEQFFGPGTRLTVL.

J is TRBJ1-1 and V is TRBV18; TRBD1 matches 8 bases. The CDR3 is 16 amino acids. CDR1 KGHSH and CDR2 LQKENI come from the germline V gene. J was trimmed by 5 bases and V by 6 bases; bases with no gene match: 14. The CDR3 here is CASSDDRGGGGTEAFF. The DNA for the CDR3 is TGTGCCAGCTCTGACGACAGGGGTGGTGGTGGTACTGAAGCTTTCTTT.

The genes are TRBV2 and TRBJ2-6, with a weak D call TRBD2 (7 bases). With 6 bases removed from V and 2 bases from J, the gap between germline ends came to 11 bases. From germline, CDR1 is SNHLY and CDR2 FYNNEI. CDR3 length equals 15 residues. Written as DNA, the CDR3 is TGTGCCAGCAGCGCCGGGGGGCCTGGGGCCAACGTCCTGACTTTC. This codes for CASSAGGPGANVLTF. Looking up the rest from reference TRBV2 and TRBJ2-6 gives the full variable domain: EPEVTQTPSHQVTQMGQEVILRCVPISNHLYFYWYRQILGQKVEFLVSFYNNEISEKSEIFDDQFSVERPDGSNFTLKIRSTKLEDSAMYFCASSAGGPGANVLTFGAGSRLTVL.

The V call is TRBV14, the J call TRBJ2-2; TRBD1 agrees at 7 bases. Germline values: CDR1 SGHDN, CDR2 FVKESK. J lost 1 base, V lost 4 bases, and 9 bases had no gene match. The CDR3 extends over 17 amino acids. CDR3 in amino acids: CASSPLLGQWNTGELFF. CDR3 coding DNA: TGTGCCAGCAGCCCTCTGTTGGGACAGTGGAACACCGGGGAGCTGTTTTTT.

The chain carries TRBV6-5 and TRBJ2-3; TRBD1 matches 8 bases. Unmatched junction bases numbered 9, after V lost 7 bases and J lost 3 bases. Looked up from germline, CDR1 is MNHEY and CDR2 is SVGAGI. This CDR3 is built from 15 residues. CDR3 in amino acids: CASNSDRVGTDTQYF. As DNA, the CDR3 is TGTGCCAGCAACTCGGACAGGGTCGGAACAGATACGCAGTATTTT.

The genes are TRBV19 and TRBJ2-7, with 12 bases that match TRBD1. The germline CDR1 and CDR2 sequences are LNHDA and SQIVND (reference sequence). Trimming took 4 bases from V and 3 from J; bases not matched to a gene: 4. The CDR3 contains 15 residues. This chain's CDR3 is CASSTGTGGYYEQYF. The CDR3 DNA follows: TGTGCCAGTAGTACGGGGACAGGGGGCTACTACGAGCAGTACTTC.

The genes are TRBV18 and TRBJ2-5, with TRBD2 matching over 12 bases. The length of the CDR3 is 16 residues. Germline CDR1 and CDR2: KGHSH and LQKENI. J was trimmed by 3 bases and V by 0 bases; bases with no gene match: 2. For the CDR3, the DNA is TGTGCCAGCTCACCACCGGGACTAGCGGGCAAAGAGACCCAGTACTTC. As protein: CASSPPGLAGKETQYF.

This clone was found a few times. The chain links TRBV19 to TRBJ1-2; 7 bases fit TRBD1. Per the germline V gene, CDR1 is LNHDA and CDR2 is SQIVND (reference sequence). The trim removed 7 bases at V and 0 bases at J, leaving 8 bases unmatched. The CDR3 covers 15 residues. CDR3 in amino acids: CASTVPGGANYGYTF. CDR3 bases: TGTGCCAGTACCGTCCCAGGGGGAGCTAACTATGGCTACACCTTC.

This chain joins TRBV5-4 and TRBJ1-1, with D tentatively TRBD1 (5 bases). In germline, CDR1 is SGHNT, CDR2 YYREEE (reference sequence). CDR3 length: 14 amino acids. Trimming pared 0 bases from V and 4 bases from J, leaving 10 bases between. This CDR3 reads CASSLVGEGTEAFF. The CDR3 DNA reads as TGTGCCAGCAGCTTGGTGGGGGAGGGCACTGAAGCTTTCTTT.

This chain uses TRBV5-8 with TRBJ2-3, with a weak D call TRBD1 (5 bases). V lost 0 bases and J 4 bases, leaving 6 bases between the germline ends. The CDR3 is 13 residues long. From germline, CDR1 is SGHTS and CDR2 YDEGEE. This chain's CDR3 is CASSLVRADTQYF. In nucleotides, the CDR3 is TGTGCCAGCAGCTTGGTCAGGGCAGATACGCAGTATTTT. Based on the CDR3 plus reference TRBV5-8 and TRBJ2-3, the full variable domain is EAGVTQSPTHLIKTRGQQATLRCSPISGHTSVYWYQQALGLGLQFLLWYDEGEERNRGNFPPRFSGRQFPNYSSELNVNALELEDSALYLCASSLVRADTQYFGPGTRLTVL.

This sequence joins TRBV14 and TRBJ1-1, with D possibly TRBD1 on 6 matching bases. V lost 2 bases to trimming and J lost 0 bases, with 10 bases between them. The germline V gene has CDR1 SGHDN and CDR2 FVKESK. The CDR3 is 15 amino acids. CDR3 bases: TGTGCCAGCAGCCAACGACAGGTATTGAACACTGAAGCTTTCTTT. Its translation: CASSQRQVLNTEAFF.

This rearrangement joins TRBV10-2 to TRBJ1-3, with 9 bases lining up with TRBD1. The J segment lost 3 bases and the V segment lost 8 bases, leaving 2 bases of the junction unmatched. The CDR3 is made up of 13 amino acids. Germline assignment: CDR1 WSHSY and CDR2 SAAADI. The CDR3 is CASQGQGGNTIYF. CDR3 bases: TGCGCCAGCCAGGGACAGGGTGGAAACACCATATATTTT.

This clone occurred a few times. This chain joins TRBV18 and TRBJ1-3; TRBD1 matches at 9 bases. This CDR3 is built from 18 residues. V lost 1 base and J lost 0; bases outside the gene matches: 7. Per germline, CDR1 KGHSH and CDR2 LQKENI. The CDR3 here is CASSPRDRALSSGNTIYF. CDR3 DNA: TGTGCCAGCTCACCACGGGACAGGGCCCTGAGCTCTGGAAACACCATATATTTT.

The table lists this clone with a count of one. The rearrangement links TRBV9 to TRBJ2-5; TRBD2 matches at 9 bases. Germline CDR1 SGDLS, CDR2 YYNGEE. This CDR3 region has 15 residues. V was pared by 3 bases and J by 5 bases, with 8 bases of the junction left unmatched. The CDR3 region has the DNA TGTGCCAGCAGCGCCCTCGGCGGGGGGGCGGAGACCCAGTACTTC. Amino acids: CASSALGGGAETQYF.

This clone was detected once. The genes are TRBV6-5 and TRBJ1-2; D perhaps matches TRBD1 (6 bases). The CDR3 is made up of 15 amino acids. Germline CDR1 reads MNHEY; CDR2 reads SVGAGI. V was clipped by 4 bases and J by 2 bases, with 14 bases between them. CDR3: CASSFLGQNNYGYTF. CDR3 bases: TGTGCCAGCAGTTTTCTCGGACAGAACAACTATGGCTACACCTTC.

In this sample, this clone turned up once. The gene calls are TRBV19 and TRBJ2-5; D may be TRBD1 (5 bases). Per germline, CDR1 LNHDA and CDR2 SQIVND (reference sequence). Trimming pared 5 bases from V and 1 base from J, leaving 8 bases between. This CDR3 is 13 amino acids long. The CDR3 region is CASSPTAQETQYF. The CDR3 region has the DNA TGTGCCAGTAGTCCGACAGCCCAAGAGACCCAGTACTTC.

V usage is TRBV28 and J usage is TRBJ1-4, with TRBD1 identical over 9 bases. Trimming removed 7 bases from V and 4 bases from J; junction bases left unmatched: 7. In germline, CDR1 is MDHEN, CDR2 SYDVKM. The CDR3 extends over 15 amino acids. The CDR3 DNA is TGTGCCAGCATCGGGGGGACAGGGCTTAATGAAAAACTGTTTTTT. Residues: CASIGGTGLNEKLFF. Combining the CDR3 with reference TRBV28 and TRBJ1-4 gives the whole variable domain DVKVTQSSRYLVKRTGEKVFLECVQDMDHENMFWYRQDPGLGLRLIYFSYDVKMKEKGDIPEGYSVSREKKERFSLILESASTNQTSMYLCASIGGTGLNEKLFFGSGTQLSVL.

By sample share, this clone is medium-sized. This chain uses TRBV24-1 with TRBJ2-1; D is ambiguous. Germline V CDR1 and CDR2: KGHDR, SFDVKD. This CDR3 contains 10 residues. The ends were cut back, 9 bases at V and 6 bases at J, with 5 bases in the middle. CDR3 DNA: TGTGCCACCCCGAGCAATGAGCAGTTCTTC. Translation gives CATPSNEQFF.

This chain links TRBV18 with TRBJ1-2, with TRBD1 identical over 7 bases. After removal of 1 base from V and 8 bases from J, the junction contained 7 bases not matched to a gene. The CDR3 extends over 14 amino acids. The germline V gene encodes CDR1 KGHSH and CDR2 LQKENI. CDR3 DNA: TGTGCCAGCTCACCACAGATGACAGGGCAAGGCTACACCTTC. Residues: CASSPQMTGQGYTF.